This T cell receptor beta chain appears in the sequencing data of a study of cytomegalovirus exposure and HLA in healthy donors. Study-level background: The 120 or so validation repertoires, a later analysis reported, used the same platform as the 550 to 800 first-cohort repertoires.

The germline V gene has CDR1 SQVTM and CDR2 ANQGSEA. CDR3 length: 11 residues. Trimming shortened V by 8 bases and J by 4 bases, and 11 bases separated the two germline ends. Only in-frame clones appear in the TCRdb table, and some are missing; sequencing was by immunoSEQ multiplex PCR. The sample consists of over 200,000 clones, 70% to 90% of them appearing once. This clone was counted a few times. Its antigen is unidentified. Study conclusions and caveats: Testing in vitro showed three CMV-associated chains specific for CMV antigens. The classifier reportedly diagnosed cytomegalovirus status with high specificity and sensitivity.

The chain recombines TRBV29-1 with TRBJ1-2; the D gene is possibly TRBD1 (5 bases). The receptor was derived from a woman aged 18 to 35 in good health and CMV-seronegative. The sample comprised PBMCs. The CDR3 coding sequence is TGCAGCACCAGGGATACCTATGGCTACACCTTC. Translating it yields CSTRDTYGYTF.